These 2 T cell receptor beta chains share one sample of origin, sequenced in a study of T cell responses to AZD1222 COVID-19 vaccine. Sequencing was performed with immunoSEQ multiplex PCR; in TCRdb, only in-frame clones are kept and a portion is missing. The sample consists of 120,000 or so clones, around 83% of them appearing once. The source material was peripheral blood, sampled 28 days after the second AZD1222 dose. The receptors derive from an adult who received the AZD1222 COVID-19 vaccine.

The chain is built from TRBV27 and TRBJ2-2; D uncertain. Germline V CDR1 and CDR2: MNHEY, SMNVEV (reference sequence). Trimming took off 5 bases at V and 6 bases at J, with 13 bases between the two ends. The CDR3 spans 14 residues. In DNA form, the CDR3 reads TGTGCCAGCAGTCAGCACCGATCATCCGGGGAGCTGTTTTTT. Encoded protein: CASSQHRSSGELFF.

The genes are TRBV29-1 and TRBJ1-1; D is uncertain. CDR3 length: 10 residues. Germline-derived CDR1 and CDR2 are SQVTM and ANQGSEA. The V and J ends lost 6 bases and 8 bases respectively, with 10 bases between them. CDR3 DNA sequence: TGCAGCGTCGGCAAGATCGAAGCTTTCTTT. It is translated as CSVGKIEAFF.